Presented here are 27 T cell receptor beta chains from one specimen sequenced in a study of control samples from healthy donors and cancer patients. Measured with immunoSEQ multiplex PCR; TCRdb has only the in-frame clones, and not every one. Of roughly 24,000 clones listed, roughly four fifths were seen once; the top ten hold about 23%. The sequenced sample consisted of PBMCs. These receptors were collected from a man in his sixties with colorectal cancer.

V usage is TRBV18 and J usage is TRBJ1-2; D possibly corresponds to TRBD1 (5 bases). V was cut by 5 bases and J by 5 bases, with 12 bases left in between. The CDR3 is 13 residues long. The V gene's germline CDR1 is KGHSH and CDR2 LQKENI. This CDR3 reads CASSDGTTYGYTF. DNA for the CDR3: TGTGCCAGCTCAGACGGGACCACTTATGGCTACACCTTC.

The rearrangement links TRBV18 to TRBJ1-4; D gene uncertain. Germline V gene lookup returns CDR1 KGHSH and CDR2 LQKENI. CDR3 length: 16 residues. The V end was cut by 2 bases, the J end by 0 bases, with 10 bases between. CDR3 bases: TGTGCCAGCTCACCAACGGGCAGATCAACTAATGAAAAACTGTTTTTT. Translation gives CASSPTGRSTNEKLFF. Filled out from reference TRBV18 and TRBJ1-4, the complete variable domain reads NAGVMQNPRHLVRRRGQEARLRCSPMKGHSHVYWYRQLPEEGLKFMVYLQKENIIDESGMPKERFSAEFPKEGPSILRIQQVVRGDSAAYFCASSPTGRSTNEKLFFGSGTQLSVL.

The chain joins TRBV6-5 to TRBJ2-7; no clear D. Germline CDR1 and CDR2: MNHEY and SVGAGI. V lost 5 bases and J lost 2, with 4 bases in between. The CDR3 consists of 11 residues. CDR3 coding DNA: TGTGCCAGCAGTCAAACCTACGAGCAGTACTTC. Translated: CASSQTYEQYF.

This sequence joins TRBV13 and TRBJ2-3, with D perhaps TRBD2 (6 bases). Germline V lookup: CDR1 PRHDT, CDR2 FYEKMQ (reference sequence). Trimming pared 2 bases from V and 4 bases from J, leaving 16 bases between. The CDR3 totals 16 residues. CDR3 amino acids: CASSLTRGAGSDTQYF. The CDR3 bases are TGTGCCAGCAGCTTAACCCGGGGCGCGGGGTCAGATACGCAGTATTTT.

The CDR3 DNA reads as TGTGCCAGCAGCCTCGGTACGCAGCAGTTCTTC. Protein sequence: CASSLGTQQFF. The chain links TRBV5-5 to TRBJ2-1; no reliable D call. Germline V CDR1 and CDR2: SGHKS, YYEKEE (reference sequence). The CDR3 sequence is 11 residues long. V lost 4 bases, J lost 11 bases, and 10 bases lay in between.

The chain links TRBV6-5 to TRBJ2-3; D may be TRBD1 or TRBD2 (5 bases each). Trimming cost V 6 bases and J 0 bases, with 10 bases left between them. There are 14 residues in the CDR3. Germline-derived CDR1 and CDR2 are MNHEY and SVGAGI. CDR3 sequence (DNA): TGTGCCAGCAGCCGGGACGGCAGCACAGATACGCAGTATTTT. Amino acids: CASSRDGSTDTQYF.

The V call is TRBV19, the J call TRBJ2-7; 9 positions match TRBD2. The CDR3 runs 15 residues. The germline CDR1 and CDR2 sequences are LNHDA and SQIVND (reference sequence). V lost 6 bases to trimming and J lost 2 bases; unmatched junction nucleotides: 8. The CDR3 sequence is CASSPPAGGTYEQYF. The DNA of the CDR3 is TGTGCCAGTAGCCCTCCAGCGGGGGGTACCTACGAGCAGTACTTC.

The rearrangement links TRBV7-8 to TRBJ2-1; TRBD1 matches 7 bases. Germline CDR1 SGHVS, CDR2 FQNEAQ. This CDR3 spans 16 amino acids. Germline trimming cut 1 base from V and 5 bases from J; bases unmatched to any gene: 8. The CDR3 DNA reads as TGTGCCAGCAGCTTAGTCCGGTGGGACAGTAACAATGAGCAGTTCTTC. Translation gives CASSLVRWDSNNEQFF.

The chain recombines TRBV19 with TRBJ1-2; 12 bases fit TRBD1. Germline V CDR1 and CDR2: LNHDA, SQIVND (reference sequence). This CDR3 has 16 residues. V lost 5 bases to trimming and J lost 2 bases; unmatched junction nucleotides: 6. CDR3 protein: CASSLGQGALNYGYTF. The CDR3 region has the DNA TGTGCCAGTAGTTTGGGACAGGGGGCTCTGAACTATGGCTACACCTTC.

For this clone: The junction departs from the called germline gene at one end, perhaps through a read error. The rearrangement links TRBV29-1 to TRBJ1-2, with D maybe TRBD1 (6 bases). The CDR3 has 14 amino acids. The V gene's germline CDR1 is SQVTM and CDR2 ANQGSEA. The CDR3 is CSVEDRSRINGYTF. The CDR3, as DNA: TGCAGCGTGGAAGACAGGTCTCGCATCAATGGCTACACCTTC.

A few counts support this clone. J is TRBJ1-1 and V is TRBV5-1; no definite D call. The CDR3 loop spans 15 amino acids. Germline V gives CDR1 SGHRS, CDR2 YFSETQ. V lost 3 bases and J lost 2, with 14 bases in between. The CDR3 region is CASSSGEWLNTEAFF. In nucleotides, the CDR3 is TGCGCCAGCAGCTCCGGGGAGTGGCTTAACACTGAAGCTTTCTTT.

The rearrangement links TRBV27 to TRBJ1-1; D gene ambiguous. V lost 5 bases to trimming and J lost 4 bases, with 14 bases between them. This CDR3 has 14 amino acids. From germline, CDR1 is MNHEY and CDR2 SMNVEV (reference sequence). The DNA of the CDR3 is TGTGCCAGCAGTCGCCCGGACCGTAGCACTGAAGCTTTCTTT. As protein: CASSRPDRSTEAFF.

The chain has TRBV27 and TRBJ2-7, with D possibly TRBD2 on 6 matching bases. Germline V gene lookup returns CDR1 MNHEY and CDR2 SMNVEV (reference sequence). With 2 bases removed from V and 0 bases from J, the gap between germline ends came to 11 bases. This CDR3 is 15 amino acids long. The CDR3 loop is CASSLGTRSSYEQYF. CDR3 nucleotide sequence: TGTGCCAGCAGTTTAGGGACTCGCAGCTCCTACGAGCAGTACTTC.

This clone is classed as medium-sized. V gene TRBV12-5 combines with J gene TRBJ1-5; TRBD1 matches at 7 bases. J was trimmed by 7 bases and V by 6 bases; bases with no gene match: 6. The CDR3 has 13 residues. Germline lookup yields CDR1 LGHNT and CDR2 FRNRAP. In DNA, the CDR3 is TGTGCTAGTGGCGCGGACAGGAACCAGCCCCAGCATTTT. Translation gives CASGADRNQPQHF. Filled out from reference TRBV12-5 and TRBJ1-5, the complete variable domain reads DARVTQTPRHKVTEMGQEVTMRCQPILGHNTVFWYRQTMMQGLELLAYFRNRAPLDDSGMPKDRFSAEMPDATLATLKIQPSEPRDSAVYFCASGADRNQPQHFGDGTRLSIL.

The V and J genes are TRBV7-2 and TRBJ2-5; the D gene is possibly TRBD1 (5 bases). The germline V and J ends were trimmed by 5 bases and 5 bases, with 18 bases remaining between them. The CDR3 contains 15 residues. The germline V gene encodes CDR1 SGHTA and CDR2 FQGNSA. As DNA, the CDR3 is TGTGCCAGCAGCCGGAATGCAGGGCAGTGGGAGACCCAGTACTTC. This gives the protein CASSRNAGQWETQYF.

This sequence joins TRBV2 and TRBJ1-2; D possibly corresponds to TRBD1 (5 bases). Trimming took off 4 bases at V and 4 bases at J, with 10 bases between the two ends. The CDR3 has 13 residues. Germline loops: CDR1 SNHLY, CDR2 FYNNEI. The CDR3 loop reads CASSVGRAYGYTF. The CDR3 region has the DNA TGTGCCAGCAGTGTTGGCAGGGCCTATGGCTACACCTTC.

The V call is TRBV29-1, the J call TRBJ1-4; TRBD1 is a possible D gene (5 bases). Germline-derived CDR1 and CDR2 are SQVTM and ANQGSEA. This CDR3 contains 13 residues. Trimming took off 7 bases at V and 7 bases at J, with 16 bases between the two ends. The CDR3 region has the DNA TGCAGCGCCTCCACGGGACGGGGTGAAAAACTGTTTTTT. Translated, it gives CSASTGRGEKLFF. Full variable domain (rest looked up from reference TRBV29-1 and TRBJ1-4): SAVISQKPSRDICQRGTSLTIQCQVDSQVTMMFWYRQQPGQSLTLIATANQGSEATYESGFVIDKFPISRPNLTFSTLTVSNMSPEDSSIYLCSASTGRGEKLFFGSGTQLSVL.

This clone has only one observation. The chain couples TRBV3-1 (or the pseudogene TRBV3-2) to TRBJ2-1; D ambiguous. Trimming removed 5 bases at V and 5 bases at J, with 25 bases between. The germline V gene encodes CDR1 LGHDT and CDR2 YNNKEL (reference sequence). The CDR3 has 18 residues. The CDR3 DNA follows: TGTGCCAGCAGCAATTTGTGTCCCATTTCCCATTCCGACAATGAGCAGTTCTTC. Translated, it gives CASSNLCPISHSDNEQFF.

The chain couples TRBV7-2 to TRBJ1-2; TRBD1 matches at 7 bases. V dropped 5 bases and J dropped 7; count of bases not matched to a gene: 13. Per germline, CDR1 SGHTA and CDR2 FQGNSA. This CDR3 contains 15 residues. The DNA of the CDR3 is TGTGCCAGCAGCGGGGGGGACAGCGGTTATAGTGGCTACACCTTC. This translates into CASSGGDSGYSGYTF.

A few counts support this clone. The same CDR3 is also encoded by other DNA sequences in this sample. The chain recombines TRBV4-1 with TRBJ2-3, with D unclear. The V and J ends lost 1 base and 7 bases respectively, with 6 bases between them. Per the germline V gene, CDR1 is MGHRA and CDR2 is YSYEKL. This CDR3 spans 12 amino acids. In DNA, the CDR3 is TGCGCCAGCAGCCAAGTGGGGAATACGCAGTATTTT. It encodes CASSQVGNTQYF.

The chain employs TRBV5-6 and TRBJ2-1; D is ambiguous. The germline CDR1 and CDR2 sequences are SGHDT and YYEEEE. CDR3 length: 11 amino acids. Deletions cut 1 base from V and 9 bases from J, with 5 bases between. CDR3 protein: CASSLSSEQFF. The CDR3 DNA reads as TGTGCCAGCAGCTTGTCGAGTGAGCAGTTCTTC.

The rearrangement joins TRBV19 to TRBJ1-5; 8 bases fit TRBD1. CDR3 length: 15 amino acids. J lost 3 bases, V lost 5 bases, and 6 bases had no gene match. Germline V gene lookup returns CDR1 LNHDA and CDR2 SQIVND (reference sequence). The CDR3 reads CASSWDRRNNQPQHF. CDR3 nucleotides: TGTGCCAGTAGTTGGGACAGGCGAAACAATCAGCCCCAGCATTTT.

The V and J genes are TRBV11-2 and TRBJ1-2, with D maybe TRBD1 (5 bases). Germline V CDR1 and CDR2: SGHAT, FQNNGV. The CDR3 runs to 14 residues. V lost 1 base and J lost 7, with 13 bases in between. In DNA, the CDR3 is TGTGCCAGCAGCTTAGCAGGGTACGGGAGTGGCTACACCTTC. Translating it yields CASSLAGYGSGYTF.

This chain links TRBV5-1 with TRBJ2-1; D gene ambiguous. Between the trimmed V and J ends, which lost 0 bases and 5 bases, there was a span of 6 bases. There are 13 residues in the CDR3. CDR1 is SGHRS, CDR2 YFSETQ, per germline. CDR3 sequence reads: CASSLGQHNEQFF. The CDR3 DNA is TGCGCCAGCAGCTTGGGCCAGCACAATGAGCAGTTCTTC.

The CDR3 nucleotides are TGTGCCAGCAGTTACGGGGGATTCAATTCACCCCTCCACTTT. Translating it yields CASSYGGFNSPLHF. The gene calls are TRBV6-5 and TRBJ1-6; possible D gene TRBD1, 5 bases. The V gene's germline CDR1 is MNHEY and CDR2 SVGAGI. The germline V and J ends were trimmed by 2 bases and 7 bases, with 9 bases remaining between them. There are 14 residues in the CDR3.

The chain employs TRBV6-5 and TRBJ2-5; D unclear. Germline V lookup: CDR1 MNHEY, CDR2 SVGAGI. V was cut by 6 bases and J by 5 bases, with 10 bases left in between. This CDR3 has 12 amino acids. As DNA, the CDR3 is TGTGCCAGCAGCCTCCTGGGGGAGACCCAGTACTTC. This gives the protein CASSLLGETQYF.

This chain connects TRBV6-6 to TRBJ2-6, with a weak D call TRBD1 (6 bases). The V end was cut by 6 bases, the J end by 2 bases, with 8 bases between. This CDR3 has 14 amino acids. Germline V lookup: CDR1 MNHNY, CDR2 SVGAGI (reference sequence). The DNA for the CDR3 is TGTGCCAGCAGCACAGGGACTGGGGCCAACGTCCTGACTTTC. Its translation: CASSTGTGANVLTF.